These T cell receptor beta chains were read from a single sample in a study of blood T cell repertoires in COVID-19. Assay: immunoSEQ multiplex PCR; the TCRdb copy retains only in-frame clones and omits some. The sample includes 85,000 to 100,000 clones, roughly 75% of them seen just once. The sample comprised peripheral blood. These receptors all stem from a man aged 45 to 65 who had recovered from COVID-19. The CDR3 runs from the conserved cysteine through the conserved F or W. D genes are given only for firm matches. Part of the rows lack a size; the others show once, few, many or a class for expanded clones.

clone_size	v_call	j_call	d_call	cdr3_nt	cdr3_aa
few	TRBV5-8	TRBJ2-2	TRBD2	TGTGCCAGCAGCCCGACTAGCGGGAGGATCGGGGAGCTGTTTTTT	CASSPTSGRIGELFF
.	TRBV5-6	TRBJ1-1	.	TGTGCCAGCAGCTCGACCCCCTTACAGGGCTTGAACACTGAAGCTTTCTTT	CASSSTPLQGLNTEAFF
.	TRBV4-2	TRBJ2-7	TRBD2	TGTGCCAGCAGCCAAAGTCGCGGGGGGGCGGTCTACGAGCAGTACTTC	CASSQSRGGAVYEQYF
.	TRBV6-5	TRBJ2-1	TRBD1	TGTGCCAGCAGCCATTGGACAGGGCACCATGAGCAGTTCTTC	CASSHWTGHHEQFF
.	TRBV2	TRBJ2-5	.	TGTGCCAGCAGTGAACAAAACAGGAAAGAAAAAGAGACCCAGTACTTC	CASSEQNRKEKETQYF
.	TRBV12-5	TRBJ2-5	.	TGTGCTAGTGGCCTCGGGCTGGGGGGCCAAGAGACCCAGTACTTC	CASGLGLGGQETQYF
.	TRBV5-1	TRBJ2-2	.	TGCGCCAGCAGCAACCCGGGACAATCCGGAAGCGGGGAGCTGTTTTTT	CASSNPGQSGSGELFF
few	TRBV28	TRBJ2-1	.	TGTGCCAGCAATCGGCGGGACAATGAGCAGTTCTTC	CASNRRDNEQFF
.	TRBV9	TRBJ1-5	.	TGTGCCAGCAGCGTAGGTCCAGATTATAGCAATCAGCCCCAGCATTTT	CASSVGPDYSNQPQHF
once	TRBV4-3	TRBJ2-2	TRBD2	TGCGCCAGCAGCCTTCCGGCAATAGCGGGAGGGGCGAACACCGGGGAGCTGTTTTTT	CASSLPAIAGGANTGELFF
.	TRBV11-3	TRBJ2-7	TRBD2	TGTGCCAGCAGCTTAGGGACTAGCGGGAGCTCCGAGCAGTACTTC	CASSLGTSGSSEQYF
.	TRBV10-1	TRBJ1-6	.	TGCGCCAGCAGTGAGTCTGGAGGTTCACCCCTCCACTTT	CASSESGGSPLHF
.	TRBV5-1	TRBJ1-2	TRBD1	TGCGCCAGCAGTTCCGGGACAGGGTCGAATGGCTACACCTTC	CASSSGTGSNGYTF
.	TRBV6-2/TRBV6-3	TRBJ1-2	TRBD1	TGTGCCAGCAGTTATGGACAGGGAGTCTATGGCTACACCTTC	CASSYGQGVYGYTF
.	TRBV7-3	TRBJ2-2	.	TGTGCCAGCAGCCCGGCGGCGGGGACGTACACCGGGGAGCTGTTTTTT	CASSPAAGTYTGELFF
.	TRBV25-1	TRBJ2-3	TRBD1	TGTGCCAGCAGTGTCTCCGGGACAGGGGGCGAGGGAGATACGCAGTATTTT	CASSVSGTGGEGDTQYF
.	TRBV18	TRBJ2-1	.	TGTGCCAGCTCACGCGGAACTAGCTCCTACAATGAGCAGTTCTTC	CASSRGTSSYNEQFF
.	TRBV7-9	TRBJ2-3	.	TGTGCCAGCAGGCCCCCTAGCAGTAGCACAGATACGCAGTATTTT	CASRPPSSSTDTQYF
.	TRBV9	TRBJ2-7	.	TGTGCCAGCAGCGTAACGCCCGGCGGGTCCAGTTTGAACTTC	CASSVTPGGSSLNF
.	TRBV5-8	TRBJ1-5	.	TGTGCCAGCAGCTTGGTCCGGGGTTATCAGCCCCAGCATTTT	CASSLVRGYQPQHF
.	TRBV3-1/TRBV3-2	TRBJ1-2	TRBD1	TGTGCCAGCAGCCAAAAACTGGGGGGACAGGGAAGTTATGGCTACACCTTC	CASSQKLGGQGSYGYTF
.	TRBV4-2	TRBJ2-7	TRBD2	TGTGCCAGCAGCCAAGTGGGGACTAAATCACACGAGCAGTACTTC	CASSQVGTKSHEQYF
many	TRBV7-2	TRBJ2-1	.	TGTGCCAGCAGCCTGGACAGCCCGGGGCAGTTCTTC	CASSLDSPGQFF
.	TRBV3-1/TRBV3-2	TRBJ1-2	.	TGTGCCAGCAGCCAAGATCTCGGAGGGGTCGGCTACACCTTC	CASSQDLGGVGYTF
.	TRBV19	TRBJ2-2	.	TGTGCCAGTAGTGCCCCCCGGACAGCTAACTCGAACACCGGGGAGCTGTTTTTT	CASSAPRTANSNTGELFF
.	TRBV7-2	TRBJ1-1	.	TGTGCCAGCAGCTCGGACAGTAACACTGAAGCTTTCTTT	CASSSDSNTEAFF
.	TRBV9	TRBJ1-2	.	TGTGCCAGCAGCCCACATGGCTATGGCTACACCTTC	CASSPHGYGYTF
.	TRBV9	TRBJ2-5	.	TGTGCCAGCAGCGTAACCAGGGGGGCCACGGAGACCCAGTACTTC	CASSVTRGATETQYF
.	TRBV4-1	TRBJ2-1	.	TGCGCCAGCAGCCAAGAGAGTGCCAATGAGCAGTTCTTC	CASSQESANEQFF
.	TRBV6-2/TRBV6-3	TRBJ2-7	.	TGTGCCAGCAGTTTCGGACAAATAAGGGGGAACGAGCAGTACTTC	CASSFGQIRGNEQYF
once	TRBV3-1/TRBV3-2	TRBJ2-1	TRBD2	TGTGCCAGCAGCCCCTCAGCGGGAGTCTTGTTCTTC	CASSPSAGVLFF
.	TRBV30	TRBJ1-3	TRBD1	TGTGCCTGGAAACAGGGGTATAATGGAAACACCATATATTTT	CAWKQGYNGNTIYF
.	TRBV25-1	TRBJ2-7	.	TGTGCCAGCAGTGAATCGATCCCTCCAGGAGAGCAGTACTTC	CASSESIPPGEQYF
.	TRBV5-1	TRBJ2-7	.	TGCGCCAGCAGCCCCACCGGGACTCAACTCTACGAGCAGTACTTC	CASSPTGTQLYEQYF
.	TRBV18	TRBJ2-7	TRBD1	TGTGCCAGCTCACCGACCGGGACAGGGGTCTACGAGCAGTACTTC	CASSPTGTGVYEQYF
.	TRBV6-5	TRBJ2-7	.	TGTGCCAGCGGAGACCGTGGGGACACCTACGAGCAGTACTTC	CASGDRGDTYEQYF
.	TRBV18	TRBJ1-1	.	TGTGCCAGCTCAGAAACTACCCCAGCTTCGAACACTGAAGCTTTCTTT	CASSETTPASNTEAFF
.	TRBV15	TRBJ2-5	.	TGTGCCACCAGCAGACCTCTAGGAATGGGAGAGACCCAGTACTTC	CATSRPLGMGETQYF
.	TRBV27	TRBJ2-3	.	TGTGCCAGCAGTTTAAGCACGGCTTGGGGAGGCACAGATACGCAGTATTTT	CASSLSTAWGGTDTQYF
.	TRBV3-1/TRBV3-2	TRBJ1-6	.	TGTGCCAGCAGCCCCGGGTCTTATAATTCACCCCTCCACTTT	CASSPGSYNSPLHF
.	TRBV7-9	TRBJ2-1	TRBD2	TGTGCCAGCAGCTTATCCCAGCGGGGGAATGGTGAGCAGTTCTTC	CASSLSQRGNGEQFF